The 20 T cell receptor beta chains below come from one sample, sequenced in a study of PD-1 blockade in classical Hodgkin lymphoma. There was relapse after autologous stem cell transplantation in every patient, and there was variation in brentuximab vedotin exposure. Repertoires were generated with immunoSEQ multiplex PCR, while TCRdb's copy carries only in-frame clones and drops some. This sample yields around 91,000 clones, of which approximately 88% are seen a single time; around 20% belongs to the top ten. Sequencing was performed on peripheral blood mononuclear cells (PBMCs), taken at baseline. The receptors shown here come from a human donor with classical Hodgkin lymphoma.

The chain is built from TRBV28 and TRBJ1-6, with D perhaps TRBD1 (5 bases). From germline, CDR1 is MDHEN and CDR2 SYDVKM. The CDR3 runs 12 residues. V shed 8 bases and J shed 8 bases, with 10 bases lying between them. The CDR3: CASFGGDSPLHF. The CDR3 DNA reads as TGTGCCAGCTTTGGGGGTGATTCACCCCTCCACTTT.

The rearrangement joins TRBV6-5 to TRBJ2-2; no firm D call. The germline V and J ends were trimmed by 0 bases and 6 bases, with 5 bases remaining between them. The germline gives CDR1 MNHEY, CDR2 SVGAGI. This CDR3 region has 13 residues. As DNA, the CDR3 is TGTGCCAGCAGTTACTCCCCCGCCGGGGAGCTGTTTTTT. This sequence encodes CASSYSPAGELFF.

This chain uses TRBV2 with TRBJ1-5, with D possibly TRBD1 on 5 matching bases. Trimming removed 6 bases from V and 5 bases from J, with 11 bases in between. The CDR3 spans 13 residues. Germline lookup yields CDR1 SNHLY and CDR2 FYNNEI. This CDR3 reads CASRGDSYQPQHF. The CDR3 DNA sequence: TGTGCCAGCAGGGGCGACAGTTATCAGCCCCAGCATTTT.

The rearrangement joins TRBV4-1 to TRBJ2-7; D is unclear. Deletions cut 1 base from V and 7 bases from J, with 8 bases between. Germline CDR1 and CDR2: MGHRA and YSYEKL. This CDR3 contains 12 residues. In nucleotides, the CDR3 is TGCGCCAGCAGCCAAGTTGGGGAAGAGCAGTACTTC. It specifies CASSQVGEEQYF.

This CDR3 is CASSEPVPGELFF. The CDR3 nucleotides are TGTGCCAGCAGTGAACCCGTCCCCGGGGAGCTGTTTTTT. The chain joins TRBV2 to TRBJ2-2; D not resolved. The CDR3 contains 13 residues. The germline gives CDR1 SNHLY, CDR2 FYNNEI. Deletions cut 2 bases from V and 6 bases from J, with 7 bases between.

This sequence joins TRBV19 and TRBJ1-2; 7 nucleotides line up with TRBD1. This CDR3 has 16 residues. Germline V gene data show CDR1 as LNHDA and CDR2 as SQIVND (reference sequence). The J segment lost 4 bases and the V segment lost 5 bases, leaving 13 bases of the junction unmatched. CDR3 DNA: TGTGCCAGTAGTCCGACAGGGTCGTACTCCCTCTATGGCTACACCTTC. Its translation is CASSPTGSYSLYGYTF. Based on the CDR3 plus reference TRBV19 and TRBJ1-2, the full variable domain is DGGITQSPKYLFRKEGQNVTLSCEQNLNHDAMYWYRQDPGQGLRLIYYSQIVNDFQKGDIAEGYSVSREKKESFPLTVTSAQKNPTAFYLCASSPTGSYSLYGYTFGSGTRLTVV.

The genes are TRBV7-9 and TRBJ2-2; D not certain. The CDR3 has 16 amino acids. Germline V gives CDR1 SEHNR, CDR2 FQNEAQ (reference sequence). V shed 2 bases and J shed 3 bases, with 13 bases lying between them. The CDR3 DNA follows: TGTGCCAGCAGCTTAACGACGGCCGGTGACACCGGGGAGCTGTTTTTT. Its protein product is CASSLTTAGDTGELFF.

The chain employs TRBV4-3 and TRBJ2-5, with unresolved D. Trimming pared 0 bases from V and 2 bases from J, leaving 10 bases between. The CDR3 is made up of 15 amino acids. In germline, CDR1 is LGHNA, CDR2 YSLEER. The DNA for the CDR3 is TGCGCCAGCAGCCAAGATCCCAGTCTACAAGAGACCCAGTACTTC. This translates into CASSQDPSLQETQYF.

As concerns this clone: Its ends do not fully match the called genes, so a read error is possible. The gene calls are TRBV2 and TRBJ1-2; tentatively, D is TRBD1 (5 bases). This CDR3 is 12 amino acids long. Germline CDR1 SNHLY, CDR2 FYNNEI. CDR3 region: CASGEGNYGYTF. As DNA, the CDR3 is TGTGCCAGCGGTGAGGGGAACTATGGCTACACCTTC.

This clone was detected only once. The chain's CDR3 is CASSPAFLGEQFF. In DNA form, the CDR3 reads TGTGCCAGCAGTCCAGCCTTTCTGGGTGAGCAGTTCTTC. This chain connects TRBV28 to TRBJ2-1; D not certain. In germline, CDR1 is MDHEN, CDR2 SYDVKM. The CDR3 is made up of 13 amino acids. Between the trimmed V and J ends, which lost 5 bases and 9 bases, there was a span of 14 bases.

V gene TRBV6-5 combines with J gene TRBJ1-5; TRBD1 is a possible D gene (6 bases). In germline, CDR1 is MNHEY, CDR2 SVGAGI. The CDR3 totals 14 residues. The ends were cut back, 2 bases at V and 6 bases at J, with 11 bases in the middle. The CDR3, as DNA: TGTGCCAGCAGTTACGGGGGGGCTGGTCAGCCCCAGCATTTT. This gives the protein CASSYGGAGQPQHF.

The genes are TRBV20-1 and TRBJ1-1; D gene unclear. Germline loops: CDR1 DFQATT, CDR2 SNEGSKA (reference sequence). The CDR3 totals 11 residues. V lost 5 bases, J lost 6 bases, and 10 bases lay in between. The CDR3 protein is CSAPWTSEAFF. As DNA, the CDR3 is TGCAGTGCTCCCTGGACGTCTGAAGCTTTCTTT.

V gene TRBV19 combines with J gene TRBJ2-2; D could derive from TRBD1 or TRBD2 (6 bases each). CDR1 and CDR2 (germline): LNHDA, SQIVND (reference sequence). This CDR3 region has 19 residues. With 3 bases removed from V and 0 bases from J, the gap between germline ends came to 20 bases. In DNA, the CDR3 is TGTGCCAGTAGTATGAGGGGAGGACAGCCCCATGCGAACACCGGGGAGCTGTTTTTT. This encodes CASSMRGGQPHANTGELFF.

The V call is TRBV7-2, the J call TRBJ2-3, with D maybe TRBD2 (6 bases). This CDR3 comprises 16 residues. Germline values: CDR1 SGHTA, CDR2 FQGNSA. Trimming left V 5 bases short and J 2 bases short, with 17 bases between. CDR3 bases: TGTGCCAGCAGCCGACTAGACAGCCGACTCACAGATACGCAGTATTTT. Translated, it gives CASSRLDSRLTDTQYF.

The V call is TRBV4-1, the J call TRBJ2-7; tentative D call: TRBD2 (6 bases). Trimming took off 3 bases at V and 4 bases at J, with 16 bases between the two ends. The germline gives CDR1 MGHRA, CDR2 YSYEKL. The CDR3 has 15 residues. The CDR3 DNA reads as TGCGCCAGCAGCCAGGTAACTCTAGCGAGATACGAGCAGTACTTC. Translated: CASSQVTLARYEQYF.

The chain employs TRBV10-2 and TRBJ2-2, with D possibly being TRBD2 (6 bases). CDR1 and CDR2 (germline): WSHSY, SAAADI. CDR3 length equals 15 residues. Deletions cut 8 bases from V and 3 bases from J, with 16 bases between. The CDR3 sequence: CASLLRDWYTGELFF. CDR3 coding DNA: TGCGCCAGCCTCCTCCGGGACTGGTACACCGGGGAGCTGTTTTTT.

The chain has TRBV30 and TRBJ1-2; D is uncertain. The CDR3 spans 11 residues. V lost 2 bases, J lost 5 bases, and 6 bases lay in between. The germline CDR1 and CDR2 sequences are GTSNPN and SVGIG (reference sequence). The CDR3 sequence: CAWSIGYGYTF. In DNA form, the CDR3 reads TGTGCCTGGAGTATAGGGTATGGCTACACCTTC.

The chain joins TRBV6-5 to TRBJ2-2, with D perhaps matching TRBD2 (5 bases). The V gene's germline CDR1 is MNHEY and CDR2 SVGAGI. Trimming stripped 2 bases from V and 1 base from J, with 11 bases between. The CDR3 sequence is 16 residues long. The CDR3 reads CASSYEGRVNTGELFF. The CDR3 nucleotides are TGTGCCAGCAGTTACGAGGGTAGAGTGAACACCGGGGAGCTGTTTTTT.

V is TRBV11-2 and J is TRBJ2-1; 13 nucleotides line up with TRBD2. Germline-derived CDR1 and CDR2 are SGHAT and FQNNGV. There are 18 residues in the CDR3. Trimming cost V 1 base and J 4 bases; bases outside gene matches: 7. Written as DNA, the CDR3 is TGTGCCAGCAGCTTAGGCGGTCGGGGACTAGCGGGATACAATGAGCAGTTCTTC. This translates into CASSLGGRGLAGYNEQFF.

This clone was observed a handful of times. V usage is TRBV7-2 and J usage is TRBJ2-7; 7 nucleotides align to TRBD2. The CDR3 is 15 amino acids. CDR1 is SGHTA and CDR2 is FQGNSA in the germline V gene. Trimming took 5 bases from V and 3 from J; bases not matched to a gene: 10. The CDR3 bases are TGTGCCAGCAGCAGAATAGCTAGCGGAGACTACGAGCAGTACTTC. Amino acids: CASSRIASGDYEQYF.